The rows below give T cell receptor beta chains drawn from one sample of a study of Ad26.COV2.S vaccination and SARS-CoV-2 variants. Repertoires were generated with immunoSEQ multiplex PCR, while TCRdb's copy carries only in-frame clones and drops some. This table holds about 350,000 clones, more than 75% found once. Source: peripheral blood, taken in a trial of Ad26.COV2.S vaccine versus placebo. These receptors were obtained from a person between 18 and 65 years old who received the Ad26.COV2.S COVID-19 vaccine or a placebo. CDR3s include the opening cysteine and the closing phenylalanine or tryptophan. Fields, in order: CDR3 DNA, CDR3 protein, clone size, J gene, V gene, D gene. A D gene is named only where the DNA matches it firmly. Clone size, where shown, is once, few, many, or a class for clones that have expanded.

DNA: TGTGCCAGCAGCTTTACAGGGGGCAGGGACACTGAAGCTTTCTTT
CDR3: CASSFTGGRDTEAFF
size: -
J: TRBJ1-1
V: TRBV5-8
D: TRBD1

DNA: TGTGCCTGGAGTAACTTTCGCCATCAGCCCCAGCATTTT
CDR3: CAWSNFRHQPQHF
size: few
J: TRBJ1-5
V: TRBV30
D: -

DNA: TGTGCCAGCAGCTTGTCCCCTGGGTACTATGGCTACACCTTC
CDR3: CASSLSPGYYGYTF
size: -
J: TRBJ1-2
V: TRBV5-6
D: -

DNA: TGTGCCAGCAGCTTATGGGCGGGCAGCCAAGAGACCCAGTACTTC
CDR3: CASSLWAGSQETQYF
size: -
J: TRBJ2-5
V: TRBV7-9
D: -

DNA: TGCGCCAGCAGCTGGGACAGGGTGAATGGCTACACCTTC
CDR3: CASSWDRVNGYTF
size: -
J: TRBJ1-2
V: TRBV4-1
D: TRBD1

DNA: TGTGCCATCAGGGAGAGCTCCCAGCAGTATTTT
CDR3: CAIRESSQQYF
size: -
J: TRBJ2-3
V: TRBV10-3
D: -

DNA: TGTGCCAGCAGCTTGGGAATAGCTTCGTACGAGCAGTACTTC
CDR3: CASSLGIASYEQYF
size: -
J: TRBJ2-7
V: TRBV5-6
D: -

DNA: TGTGCCAGCTCACCAGACAGTAACTATGGCTACACCTTC
CDR3: CASSPDSNYGYTF
size: -
J: TRBJ1-2
V: TRBV18
D: -

DNA: TGTGCCAGCAGTTACTCGAATGGACCCTACGAGCAGTACTTC
CDR3: CASSYSNGPYEQYF
size: -
J: TRBJ2-7
V: TRBV6-2/TRBV6-3
D: -

DNA: TGTGCCAGCAGTTACTCGACAGGGGGCGTCGGCTACACCTTC
CDR3: CASSYSTGGVGYTF
size: -
J: TRBJ1-2
V: TRBV6-6
D: TRBD1

DNA: TGTGCCAGCAGCTGGGACGGCGCCTACGAGCAGTACTTC
CDR3: CASSWDGAYEQYF
size: once
J: TRBJ2-7
V: TRBV11-2
D: -

DNA: TGTGCCATCAGTGTTGCACCATATACACCGAGTAATACCGGGGAGCTGTTTTTT
CDR3: CAISVAPYTPSNTGELFF
size: -
J: TRBJ2-2
V: TRBV10-3
D: -

DNA: TGTGCCAGCAGCTTAGCATCCAGAAACAATGAGCAGTTCTTC
CDR3: CASSLASRNNEQFF
size: once
J: TRBJ2-1
V: TRBV7-2
D: -

DNA: TGTGCCAGCAGCCATTCACTAGCGGGGGACACCGGGGAGCTGTTTTTT
CDR3: CASSHSLAGDTGELFF
size: -
J: TRBJ2-2
V: TRBV3-1/TRBV3-2
D: TRBD2

DNA: TGTGCCAGCAGCGTAGCTTGGGTAGATACGCAGTATTTT
CDR3: CASSVAWVDTQYF
size: -
J: TRBJ2-3
V: TRBV9
D: -

DNA: TGTGCCAGCAGCTTGGTGTTGGGGGCGGAAGAAAAACTGTTTTTT
CDR3: CASSLVLGAEEKLFF
size: -
J: TRBJ1-4
V: TRBV5-4
D: -

DNA: TGTGCCAGCAGTTGGGGGTACGCTGAAGCTTTCTTT
CDR3: CASSWGYAEAFF
size: once
J: TRBJ1-1
V: TRBV12-3/TRBV12-4
D: -

DNA: TGTGCCAGCAGTGAATTTTCAGGCCCGGCCTACGAGCAGTACTTC
CDR3: CASSEFSGPAYEQYF
size: -
J: TRBJ2-7
V: TRBV6-1
D: -

DNA: TGTGCCAGCAGCTTATTTCAACTCCGGGACAGGGGGCTCTACGAGCAGTACTTC
CDR3: CASSLFQLRDRGLYEQYF
size: -
J: TRBJ2-7
V: TRBV11-2
D: TRBD1

DNA: TGTGCCAGCAGCCGATCGGCTAGCGGGGGGGCGAACACCGGGGAGCTGTTTTTT
CDR3: CASSRSASGGANTGELFF
size: -
J: TRBJ2-2
V: TRBV7-9
D: TRBD2

DNA: TGTGCCAGCAGTCGAAGCGGGACGTACCAAGAGACCCAGTACTTC
CDR3: CASSRSGTYQETQYF
size: -
J: TRBJ2-5
V: TRBV7-2
D: TRBD2

DNA: TGCAGCGTTGAAGGTCGCGGACAGGGGACCGAAGCTTTCTTT
CDR3: CSVEGRGQGTEAFF
size: few
J: TRBJ1-1
V: TRBV29-1
D: TRBD1

DNA: TGTGCCAGCAGCTTGGGGACACACAATCAGCCCCAGCATTTT
CDR3: CASSLGTHNQPQHF
size: -
J: TRBJ1-5
V: TRBV5-6
D: -

DNA: TGTGCCAGCAGCTTGGACCAGGGCGGTGGAAACACCATATATTTT
CDR3: CASSLDQGGGNTIYF
size: once
J: TRBJ1-3
V: TRBV5-6
D: -

DNA: TGCGCCAGCAGTTGGGGGGCTCACTATGGCTACACCTTC
CDR3: CASSWGAHYGYTF
size: -
J: TRBJ1-2
V: TRBV5-1
D: -

DNA: TGCGCCAGCAGCCAAGATTTCGGGACAGGGGGGGGAAAACTGTTTTTT
CDR3: CASSQDFGTGGGKLFF
size: once
J: TRBJ1-4
V: TRBV4-1
D: TRBD1

DNA: TGTGCCAGCAGCTTAGTTGCCAGGGGTCCCGGGGAGCTGTTTTTT
CDR3: CASSLVARGPGELFF
size: -
J: TRBJ2-2
V: TRBV7-9
D: -

DNA: TGTGCCAGCAGCCGACAGGGGAGCGCAACTAATGAAAAACTGTTTTTT
CDR3: CASSRQGSATNEKLFF
size: -
J: TRBJ1-4
V: TRBV3-1/TRBV3-2
D: TRBD1

DNA: TGTGCCAGCAGCTTAGGGATTCTCCCTGAGCAGTTCTTC
CDR3: CASSLGILPEQFF
size: -
J: TRBJ2-1
V: TRBV7-2
D: -

DNA: TGCGCCAGCAGCTTGGCTATCGTGACAGGGACCTCTAGCACAGATACGCAGTATTTT
CDR3: CASSLAIVTGTSSTDTQYF
size: once
J: TRBJ2-3
V: TRBV5-1
D: TRBD1

DNA: TGTGCCAGCAGCCGGACTAGCGGGAGGGAGACCCAGTACTTC
CDR3: CASSRTSGRETQYF
size: -
J: TRBJ2-5
V: TRBV7-2
D: TRBD2

DNA: TGTGCCAGCAGCTTGAGGACTCTTAAGGATGAAAAACTGTTTTTT
CDR3: CASSLRTLKDEKLFF
size: -
J: TRBJ1-4
V: TRBV5-6
D: -

DNA: TGTGCCAGCAGCCTCCTAGCGGGAGTCACAGATACGCAGTATTTT
CDR3: CASSLLAGVTDTQYF
size: once
J: TRBJ2-3
V: TRBV3-1/TRBV3-2
D: TRBD2

DNA: TGTGCTAGTGGTTGGACCGGGACTAGCTTAACCTACGAGCAGTACTTC
CDR3: CASGWTGTSLTYEQYF
size: -
J: TRBJ2-7
V: TRBV12-5
D: TRBD2

DNA: TGCGCCAGCAGCCGATTTGACGCGGACGGAAGCTCTGGAAACACCATATATTTT
CDR3: CASSRFDADGSSGNTIYF
size: -
J: TRBJ1-3
V: TRBV4-1
D: -

DNA: TGTGCCAGCTCCAAAGATACGCAGTATTTT
CDR3: CASSKDTQYF
size: -
J: TRBJ2-3
V: TRBV18
D: -

DNA: TGTGCCAGCACCAAACCAGGGGGTAAGACCCAGTACTTC
CDR3: CASTKPGGKTQYF
size: -
J: TRBJ2-5
V: TRBV3-1/TRBV3-2
D: TRBD1

DNA: TGTGCTAGTGGTACCGGGACAGGGGCTCCGGAGGAAGCGCAGTATTTT
CDR3: CASGTGTGAPEEAQYF
size: -
J: TRBJ2-3
V: TRBV12-5
D: TRBD1

DNA: TGTGCCAGCAGCGTCCCGGGACTAGCGGGGGGTCTGGACACCGGGGAGCTGTTTTTT
CDR3: CASSVPGLAGGLDTGELFF
size: -
J: TRBJ2-2
V: TRBV7-8
D: TRBD2

DNA: TGTGCCAGCAGCTGGGGACAGGGCCCCTACGAGCAGTACTTC
CDR3: CASSWGQGPYEQYF
size: -
J: TRBJ2-7
V: TRBV6-5
D: TRBD1

DNA: TGTGCCTGGAGGAGAATTACAGGGGGCGACTCTGGAAACACCATATATTTT
CDR3: CAWRRITGGDSGNTIYF
size: -
J: TRBJ1-3
V: TRBV30
D: TRBD1

DNA: TGCGCCAGCAGCAACCCGGGACTAGCGGCGACAGATACGCAGTATTTT
CDR3: CASSNPGLAATDTQYF
size: -
J: TRBJ2-3
V: TRBV10-1
D: TRBD2

DNA: TGCGCCAGCAGCCTAGCACTACAATACAATGAGCAGTTCTTC
CDR3: CASSLALQYNEQFF
size: once
J: TRBJ2-1
V: TRBV5-1
D: -

DNA: TGTGCCAGCAGTTCCGGACGAGGAGGGGTTTCTTACGAGCAGTACTTC
CDR3: CASSSGRGGVSYEQYF
size: -
J: TRBJ2-7
V: TRBV6-2/TRBV6-3
D: -